The rows below give T cell receptor beta chains drawn from one sample of a study of T cells expressing NK-cell markers. TCRdb re-called the 5' RACE reads and gives one entry per CDR3 protein, without DNA. There are 200,000 to 300,000 distinct CDR3 sequences in the sample, with about 0.4% held by the top ten. Sequencing was carried out using blood T cells: a sorted CD56 or NKG2C T cell subset, CD4+ or CD8+ T cells, or bulk PBMC T cells (not recorded which). These receptors were taken from a man younger than 35 in good health. CDR3s include the opening cysteine and the closing phenylalanine or tryptophan. The order of the fields is J gene, V gene, CDR3 protein.

TRBJ1-1	TRBV6-5	CASMKNTEAFF
TRBJ2-3	TRBV5-1	CASSSSQPQDTQYF
TRBJ2-3	TRBV5-1	CASGTGTSGSLDTQYF
TRBJ1-3	TRBV12-3/TRBV12-4	CASSLPSQGPTIYF
TRBJ1-2	TRBV7-9	CASNFAGKYGYTF
TRBJ2-1	TRBV9	CASNPGQGQGSNEQFF
TRBJ1-1	TRBV12-3/TRBV12-4	CASSFRSRTDTEAFF
TRBJ2-3	TRBV29-1	CSEGQLADTQYF
TRBJ2-7	TRBV12-3/TRBV12-4	CASSLNPTPIYEQYF
TRBJ2-7	TRBV5-1	CASSLDTGDYEQYF
TRBJ2-4	TRBV5-1	CASSLGRGQAKNIQYF
TRBJ1-6	TRBV2	CASRVGPGSPLHF
TRBJ2-5	TRBV7-9	CASSSWDRVSETQYF
TRBJ2-3	TRBV12-3/TRBV12-4	CASSQREEADTQYF
TRBJ2-1	TRBV12-3/TRBV12-4	CASSFAGQGGEQFF
TRBJ1-6	TRBV6-5	CASSYRDPNSPLHF
TRBJ2-5	TRBV18	CASSPPSGRTIGTQYF
TRBJ2-5	TRBV4-1	CASSQTPMSETQYF
TRBJ2-7	TRBV6-1	CATIASQLYEQYF